This T cell receptor beta chain is drawn from a study of T-cell memory formation after mild COVID-19 (dated by TCRdb to about 2021). In terms of the full investigation: TCR sequence clusters from the two donors were found to be largely donor specific. Two young, previously healthy adult volunteers, one female and one male, were included in the cohort. T-cell clones expanding and contracting after mild COVID-19 in two donors were tracked by longitudinal TCRalpha and TCRbeta repertoire sequencing.

Ficoll-Paque density gradient centrifugation was the method used to isolate PBMCs. The sequencing machine was an Illumina NovaSeq 6000. TCRalpha and TCRbeta cDNA libraries were built by 5'RACE with constant-segment primers, adding sample barcodes and unique molecular identifiers. RNA was extracted from every sample with Trizol reagent. Amplification of the libraries took two PCR steps, and the second step added a second sample barcode plus Illumina TruSeq adapters. The libraries were sequenced on an Illumina NovaSeq using 2 x 150 bp paired-end reads. Concerning the study's data processing: Demultiplexing of reads and collapsing into UMI-guided consensus sequences were performed with migec v1.2.7. With mixcr v2.1.11, UMI consensuses were aligned to TRA and TRB V and J templates and assembled into clonotypes. A clonotype was counted as expanded or contracted only when both edgeR and NoisET called the clonotype significant, with the noise models trained on biological replicates. For edgeR calls, the thresholds were a false discovery rate-adjusted p below 0.01 and a log2 fold-change of 1. As an exploratory analysis of dynamics, max-normalized trajectories of the 1000 most abundant clonotypes were examined by PCA with hierarchical clustering. Each responding clone was given a CD4 or CD8 phenotype based on the CD4+ and CD8+ repertoires, which had been sequenced separately. TCRdb trimmed the raw reads at Q25, called clones with MiXCR and kept productive beta chains. Entries are consolidated by CDR3 protein sequence, retaining the most common genes and DNA. None of the V and J calls come from the authors' own analysis; TCRdb made them. The sample has a few hundred thousand distinct CDR3 sequences on record, approximately 22% of them singletons. The ten most abundant clones make up roughly 21% of the sample.

V loses 6 bases at its end and J loses 5 bases; junction bases beyond the gene matches: 7. As encoded in the germline V gene, CDR1 is SGHRS while CDR2 is YFSETQ. The CDR3 covers 13 residues, taking in both the cysteine and the phenylalanine. The retained sequence is limited to the CDR3, 39 bases, with the frame set at the first base. Study-level results and caveats: The study covered only two mild cases, and larger cohorts including severe cases with pre-infection samples were considered necessary. Some responding clones were detected in pre-infection memory, suggesting pre-existing cross-reactive memory T cells joined the SARS-CoV-2 response. Contracting CD4+ clones were found mainly in CM and EM memory subsets, while CD8+ clones were enriched in EMRA. Balanced CD4/CD8 phenotypes were observed for clones contracting from day 15 to 85, whereas a bias towards CD4+ was observed for a second wave of clones expanding from day 15 to 37. SARS-CoV-2 specificity of the second-wave clones peaking on day 37 was not confirmed.

This clonotype was seen a handful of times. Its antigen specificity is not known. Nothing much larger sits one base from this clone, and base qualities are not available. The sequencing input was PBMCs or a T cell subset sorted from them (not recorded which). This clonotype originated in a man between 18 and 35 years old who had mild COVID-19 (a few samples of this study predate the infection). The sample titles of this study are shuffled in the database, so cell type and time point are left out; the donor was told from shared clones. The rearrangement joined TRBV5-1 to TRBJ1-2, with 7 junctional bases fitting TRBD1. This receptor has the CDR3 CASTDRVGYGYTF. In nucleotide form, the sequence is TGCGCCAGCACCGACAGGGTCGGATATGGCTACACCTTC.